This T cell receptor (beta chain) was identified during a study of OX40 agonist ivuxolimab in advanced cancers. Turning to the study itself: Given to patients was ivuxolimab, an agonistic anti-OX40 (CD134) antibody. Patients got intravenous ivuxolimab at 0.01 to 10 mg/kg every 2 weeks. The dose-escalation cohort was roughly 83% male, with a mean age of 60 years, ranging roughly 20 to 80.

Some clones are missing from TCRdb's copy, which holds only in-frame ones; the method was immunoSEQ multiplex PCR. There are tens of thousands of clones in the sample; 70% to 90% occur only once, and around 3.2% lies in the top ten. V was pared by 7 bases and J by 2 bases, with 20 bases between. Germline CDR1 SGHNT, CDR2 YENEEA. The length of the CDR3 is 17 residues. Sample: CD4+ or CD8+ T cells sorted from blood, taken in a trial of the OX40 agonist ivuxolimab. The sequence came from an adult with an advanced solid tumor such as melanoma, head and neck, liver or kidney cancer. The rearrangement joins TRBV11-3 to TRBJ2-2; tentatively, D is TRBD1 (5 bases). The CDR3 spells CASIQTSWGGNTGELFF. The CDR3 nucleotides are TGTGCCAGCATCCAGACGTCGTGGGGCGGAAACACCGGGGAGCTGTTTTTT.